The text below deals with one T cell receptor (beta chain). Its antigen is as yet unknown. The data were obtained in a study of T cell clones after liver transplantation. Whole-study context: In this trial, immunosuppression withdrawal was attempted within 2 years of liver transplant. Draws occurred before transplant, before withdrawal, and after complete or failed withdrawal. A pre-transplant mixed lymphocyte reaction with TCRbeta sequencing defined graft-donor-reactive clones followed in post-transplant blood.

Generated by immunoSEQ multiplex PCR, the TCRdb table keeps only in-frame clones and is missing some. The sample lists about 33,000 clones, over 85% seen once, with roughly 25% in the top ten. General observations from the study: Post-transplant time points were not standardized, so conclusions are preliminary.

This TCR came from a human patient who received a liver transplant. Some T cells could come from the graft donor. The sample consisted of CD8+ T cells from blood, taken 12 months after liver transplant.

The CDR3 nucleotides read TGTGCCTTGGTTAAGGGCAACGAGCAGTACTTC. Translating it yields CALVKGNEQYF. This chain links TRBV30 with TRBJ2-7; D remains ambiguous. This CDR3 has 11 residues. The germline V gene encodes CDR1 GTSNPN and CDR2 SVGIG (reference sequence). The V and J ends lost 7 bases and 5 bases respectively, with 12 bases between them. Drawing the rest from reference TRBV30 and TRBJ2-7, the complete variable domain is SQTIHQWPATLVQPVGSPLSLECTVEGTSNPNLYWYRQAAGRGLQLLFYSVGIGQISSEVPQNLSASRPQDRQFILSSKKLLLSDSGFYLCALVKGNEQYFGPGTRLTVT.